This T cell receptor beta chain originates from a study of T cells in Graves' hyperthyroidism and ophthalmopathy. Study-level results: In blood, most of the thyroid clonotypes expanded above 0.001 were also present. Researchers report that a 13 V-J model separated ophthalmopathy from stable hyperthyroidism.

RNA transcripts gave rise to amplified TCR beta CDR3 regions. An initial round of RT-PCR targeting the TCR CDR3 relied on the HTBI primer set. MiXCR was run by TCRdb on the multiplex PCR reads, yielding one entry per CDR3 protein. The table lists about 640,000 distinct CDR3 sequences, less than 25% of them singletons, with more than 30% in the top ten. With duration under 3 months, ophthalmopathy was active: Clinical Activity Score at least 3, NOSPECS at least 4. This clonotype was counted only a few times. The antigen remains unidentified. J was trimmed by 7 bases and V by 0 bases; bases with no gene match: 6. Germline CDR1 SGHRS, CDR2 YFSETQ. CDR3 size: 16 residues.

V gene TRBV5-1 combines with J gene TRBJ1-6, with 8 nucleotides matching TRBD1. The sequenced sample consisted of blood. The TCR was taken from a man aged 30 to 45 with Graves' ophthalmopathy. The CDR3 region is CASSLESGGRNSPLHF. In DNA form, the CDR3 reads TGCGCCAGCAGCTTGGAATCAGGGGGCAGAAATTCACCCCTCCACTTT. The full variable domain, its missing parts supplied by reference TRBV5-1 and TRBJ1-6, is KAGVTQTPRYLIKTRGQQVTLSCSPISGHRSVSWYQQTPGQGLQFLFEYFSETQRNKGNFPGRFSGRQFSNSRSEMNVSTLELGDSALYLCASSLESGGRNSPLHFGNGTRLTVT.